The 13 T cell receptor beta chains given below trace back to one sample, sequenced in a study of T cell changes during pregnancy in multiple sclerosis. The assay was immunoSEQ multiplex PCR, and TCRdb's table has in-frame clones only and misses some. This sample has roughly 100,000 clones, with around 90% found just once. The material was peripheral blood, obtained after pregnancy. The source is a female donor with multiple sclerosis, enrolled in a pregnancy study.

The CDR3 reads CASSVRVQQGEQFF. The CDR3 DNA is TGTGCCAGCAGCGTGCGGGTCCAACAGGGTGAGCAGTTCTTC. The chain uses TRBV9 and TRBJ2-1; weak D call: TRBD1 (6 bases). The CDR3 spans 14 residues. Trimming left V 2 bases short and J 9 bases short, with 15 bases between. Per the germline V gene, CDR1 is SGDLS and CDR2 is YYNGEE. The variable domain in full, with the rest retrieved from reference TRBV9 and TRBJ2-1, is DSGVTQTPKHLITATGQRVTLRCSPRSGDLSVYWYQQSLDQGLQFLIQYYNGEERAKGNILERFSAQQFPDLHSELNLSSLELGDSALYFCASSVRVQQGEQFFGPGTRLTVL.

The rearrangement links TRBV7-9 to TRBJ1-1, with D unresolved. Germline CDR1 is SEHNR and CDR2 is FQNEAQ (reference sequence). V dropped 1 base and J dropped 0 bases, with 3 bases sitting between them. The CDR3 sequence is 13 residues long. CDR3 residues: CASSLVMNTEAFF. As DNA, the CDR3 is TGTGCCAGCAGCTTAGTTATGAACACTGAAGCTTTCTTT. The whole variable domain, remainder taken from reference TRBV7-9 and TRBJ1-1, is DTGVSQNPRHKITKRGQNVTFRCDPISEHNRLYWYRQTLGQGPEFLTYFQNEAQLEKSRLLSDRFSAERPKGSFSTLEIQRTEQGDSAMYLCASSLVMNTEAFFGQGTRLTVV.

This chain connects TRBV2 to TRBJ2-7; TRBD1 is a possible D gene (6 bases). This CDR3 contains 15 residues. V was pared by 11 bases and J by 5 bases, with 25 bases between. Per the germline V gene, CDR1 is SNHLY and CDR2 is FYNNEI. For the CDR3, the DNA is TGTGCCGCCAGCGATGCCCTACAGGGTTCCCACGAGCAGTACTTC. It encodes CAASDALQGSHEQYF.

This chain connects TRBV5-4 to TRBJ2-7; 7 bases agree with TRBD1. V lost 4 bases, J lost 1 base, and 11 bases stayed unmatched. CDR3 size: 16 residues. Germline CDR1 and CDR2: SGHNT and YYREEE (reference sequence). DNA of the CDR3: TGTGCCAGCAGCCAGTCAGGGGGTATTAAATCCTACGAGCAGTACTTC. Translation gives CASSQSGGIKSYEQYF.

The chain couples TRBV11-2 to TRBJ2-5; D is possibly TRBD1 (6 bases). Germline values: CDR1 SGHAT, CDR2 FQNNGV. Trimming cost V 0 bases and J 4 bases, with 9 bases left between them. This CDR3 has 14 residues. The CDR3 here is CASSLDLGGETQYF. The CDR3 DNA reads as TGTGCCAGCAGCTTAGATCTAGGGGGAGAGACCCAGTACTTC.

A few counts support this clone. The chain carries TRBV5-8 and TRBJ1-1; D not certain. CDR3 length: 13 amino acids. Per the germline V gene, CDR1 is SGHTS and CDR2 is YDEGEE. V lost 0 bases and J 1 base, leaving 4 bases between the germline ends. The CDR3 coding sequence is TGTGCCAGCAGCTTGGGAGGGAACACTGAAGCTTTCTTT. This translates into CASSLGGNTEAFF. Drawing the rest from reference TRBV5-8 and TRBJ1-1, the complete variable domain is EAGVTQSPTHLIKTRGQQATLRCSPISGHTSVYWYQQALGLGLQFLLWYDEGEERNRGNFPPRFSGRQFPNYSSELNVNALELEDSALYLCASSLGGNTEAFFGQGTRLTVV.

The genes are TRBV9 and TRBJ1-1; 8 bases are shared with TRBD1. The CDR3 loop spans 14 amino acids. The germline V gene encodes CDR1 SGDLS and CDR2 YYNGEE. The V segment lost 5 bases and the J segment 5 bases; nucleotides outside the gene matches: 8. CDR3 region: CASSPHRGNTEAFF. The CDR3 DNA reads TGTGCCAGCAGTCCTCACAGGGGGAATACTGAAGCTTTCTTT. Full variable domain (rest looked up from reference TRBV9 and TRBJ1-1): DSGVTQTPKHLITATGQRVTLRCSPRSGDLSVYWYQQSLDQGLQFLIQYYNGEERAKGNILERFSAQQFPDLHSELNLSSLELGDSALYFCASSPHRGNTEAFFGQGTRLTVV.

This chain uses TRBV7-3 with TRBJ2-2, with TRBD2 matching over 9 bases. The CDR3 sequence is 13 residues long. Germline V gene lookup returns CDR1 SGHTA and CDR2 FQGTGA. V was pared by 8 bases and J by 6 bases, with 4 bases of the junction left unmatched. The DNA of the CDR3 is TGTGCCAGCGCGGGAGGGCCCTCCGGGGAGCTGTTTTTT. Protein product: CASAGGPSGELFF. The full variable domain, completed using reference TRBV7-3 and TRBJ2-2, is GAGVSQTPSNKVTEKGKYVELRCDPISGHTALYWYRQSLGQGPEFLIYFQGTGAADDSGLPNDRFFAVRPEGSVSTLKIQRTERGDSAVYLCASAGGPSGELFFGEGSRLTVL.

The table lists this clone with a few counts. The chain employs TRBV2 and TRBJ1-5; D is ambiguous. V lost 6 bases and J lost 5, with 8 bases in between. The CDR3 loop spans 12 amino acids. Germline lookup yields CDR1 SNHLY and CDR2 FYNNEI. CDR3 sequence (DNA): TGTGCCAGCAGCCCAGATCATCAGCCCCAGCATTTT. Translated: CASSPDHQPQHF.

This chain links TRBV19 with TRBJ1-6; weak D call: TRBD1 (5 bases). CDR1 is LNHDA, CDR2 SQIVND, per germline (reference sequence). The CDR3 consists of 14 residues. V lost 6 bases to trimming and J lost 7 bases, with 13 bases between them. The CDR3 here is CASSIDRENSPLHF. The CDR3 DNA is TGTGCCAGTAGCATCGACAGAGAAAATTCACCCCTCCACTTT.

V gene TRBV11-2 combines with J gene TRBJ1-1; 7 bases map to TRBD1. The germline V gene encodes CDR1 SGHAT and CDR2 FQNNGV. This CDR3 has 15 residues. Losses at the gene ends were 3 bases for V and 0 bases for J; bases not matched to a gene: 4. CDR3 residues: CASSLWGQLNTEAFF. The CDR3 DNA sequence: TGTGCCAGCAGCTTGTGGGGACAGCTGAACACTGAAGCTTTCTTT.

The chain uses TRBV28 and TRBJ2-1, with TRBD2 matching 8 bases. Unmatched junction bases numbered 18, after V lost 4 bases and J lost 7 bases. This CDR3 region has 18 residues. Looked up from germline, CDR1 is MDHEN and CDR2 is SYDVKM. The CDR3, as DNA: TGTGCCAGCAGTTCCAGACGTAGCGGGACTGGGTTGGGGAATGAGCAGTTCTTC. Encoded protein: CASSSRRSGTGLGNEQFF.

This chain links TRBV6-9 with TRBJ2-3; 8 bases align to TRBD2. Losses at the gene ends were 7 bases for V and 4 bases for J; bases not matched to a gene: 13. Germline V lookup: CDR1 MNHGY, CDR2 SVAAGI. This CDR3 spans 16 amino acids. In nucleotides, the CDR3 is TGTGCCAGCACCCGGGGGGGCCAAGTACCTTCAGATACGCAGTATTTT. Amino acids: CASTRGGQVPSDTQYF.